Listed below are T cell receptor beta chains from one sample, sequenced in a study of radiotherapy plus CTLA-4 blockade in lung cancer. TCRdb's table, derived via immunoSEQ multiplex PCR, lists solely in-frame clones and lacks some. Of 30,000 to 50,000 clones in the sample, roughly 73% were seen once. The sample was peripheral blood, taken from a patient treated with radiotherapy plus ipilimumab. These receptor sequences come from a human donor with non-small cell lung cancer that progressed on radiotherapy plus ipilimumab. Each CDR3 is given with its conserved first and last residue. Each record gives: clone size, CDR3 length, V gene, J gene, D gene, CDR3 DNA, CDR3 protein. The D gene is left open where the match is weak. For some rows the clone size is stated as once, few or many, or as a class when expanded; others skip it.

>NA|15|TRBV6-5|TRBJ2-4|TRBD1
TGTGCCAGCAGCGACCGACAGGGGCTTAGGGACATTCAGTACTTC
CASSDRQGLRDIQYF
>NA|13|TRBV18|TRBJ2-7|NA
TGTGCCAGCTCACCACCAACTACCGGGGAGCAGTACTTC
CASSPPTTGEQYF
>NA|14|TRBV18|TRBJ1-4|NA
TGTGCCAGCTCCCCGGTTGGAACTAATGAAAAACTGTTTTTT
CASSPVGTNEKLFF
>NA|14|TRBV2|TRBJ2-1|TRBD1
TGTGCCAGCAGTGAGAGGGGGCCTTACAATGAGCAGTTCTTC
CASSERGPYNEQFF
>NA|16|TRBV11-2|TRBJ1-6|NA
TGTGCCAGCAGCTCGATCCGGGGGGAGATGAATTCACCCCTCCACTTT
CASSSIRGEMNSPLHF
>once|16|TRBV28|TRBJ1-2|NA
TGTGCCAGCAGTTTCCTTTTGGACACGACGGCTTATGGCTACACCTTC
CASSFLLDTTAYGYTF
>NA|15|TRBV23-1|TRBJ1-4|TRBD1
TGCGCCAGCACCATGACACCGACAGGGGATGAAAAACTGTTTTTT
CASTMTPTGDEKLFF
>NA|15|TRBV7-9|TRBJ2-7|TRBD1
TGTGCCAGCAGCGGCTGGACAGGGAGGACCTACGAGCAGTACTTC
CASSGWTGRTYEQYF
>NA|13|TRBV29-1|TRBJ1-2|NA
TGCAGCGCAAGGAACGTGACAAACTATGGCTACACCTTC
CSARNVTNYGYTF
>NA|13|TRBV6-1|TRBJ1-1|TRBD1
TGTGCCAGCAGTGAACTAGGGGGCAGGGAAGCTTTCTTT
CASSELGGREAFF
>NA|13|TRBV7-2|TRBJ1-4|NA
TGTGCCAGCAGCCTAGGTGCAGATGAAAAACTGTTTTTT
CASSLGADEKLFF
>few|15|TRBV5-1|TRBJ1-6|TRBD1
TGCGCCAGCAGCCAAAAGGGACAGGGGAGTTCACCCCTCCACTTT
CASSQKGQGSSPLHF
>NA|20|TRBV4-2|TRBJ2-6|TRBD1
TGTGCCAGCAGCCAACAGAGCCCACAGGGGTTCCACTCTGGGGCCAACGTCCTGACTTTC
CASSQQSPQGFHSGANVLTF
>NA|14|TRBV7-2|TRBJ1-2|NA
TGTGCCAGCAGCACATGGGACGGGGGGCAAGGCTACACCTTC
CASSTWDGGQGYTF
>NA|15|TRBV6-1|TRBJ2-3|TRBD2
TGTGCCAGCAGTGAAAGCGGGGTCCGCACAGATACGCAGTATTTT
CASSESGVRTDTQYF
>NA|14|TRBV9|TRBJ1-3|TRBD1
TGTGCCAGCAGCGTAGAGACAGGGTCCAACACCATATATTTT
CASSVETGSNTIYF
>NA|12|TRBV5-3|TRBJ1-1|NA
TGTGCCAGCAGCTTGCAAAACACTGAAGCTTTCTTT
CASSLQNTEAFF
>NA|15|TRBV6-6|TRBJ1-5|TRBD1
TGTGCCAGCAGTTACTCGACAGGGGGAAATCAGCCCCAGCATTTT
CASSYSTGGNQPQHF
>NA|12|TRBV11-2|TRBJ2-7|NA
TGTGCCAGCAGCGTCGACAGGCTTGGGCAGTACTTC
CASSVDRLGQYF
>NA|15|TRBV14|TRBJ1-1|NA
TGTGCCAGCAGCCAAGTCCTTGGCGGGGTCTCTGAAGCTTTCTTT
CASSQVLGGVSEAFF
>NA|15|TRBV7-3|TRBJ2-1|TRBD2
TGTGCCAGCAGCTTAGTGGCGGGAGGTAACAATGAGCAGTTCTTC
CASSLVAGGNNEQFF
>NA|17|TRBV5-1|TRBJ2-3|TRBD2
TGCGCCAGCAGCATGACTAGCGGGGGGGCTGGCACAGATACGCAGTATTTT
CASSMTSGGAGTDTQYF
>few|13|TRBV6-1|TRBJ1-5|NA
TGTGCCAGCGCCATTGGGGAGAATCAGCCCCAGCATTTT
CASAIGENQPQHF
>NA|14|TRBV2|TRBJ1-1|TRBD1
TGTGCCAGCAGCGAGGGACAGCGGAACACTGAAGCTTTCTTT
CASSEGQRNTEAFF
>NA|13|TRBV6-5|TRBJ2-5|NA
TGTGCCAGCAGTGACAGTCGCCAAGAGACCCAGTACTTC
CASSDSRQETQYF
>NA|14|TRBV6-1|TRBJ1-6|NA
TGTGCCAGCACCCCGAGGGCAGGGGAATCACCCCTCCACTTT
CASTPRAGESPLHF
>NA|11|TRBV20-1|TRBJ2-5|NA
TGCAGTGCTAGACGGTCGGAGACCCAGTACTTC
CSARRSETQYF
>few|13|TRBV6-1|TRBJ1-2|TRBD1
TGTGCCAGCGGAGGGGACAGGTTCTATGGCTACACCTTC
CASGGDRFYGYTF
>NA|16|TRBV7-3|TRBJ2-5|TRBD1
TGTGCCAGCAGCTTAACCGGGTCCTCAGGGGGAGAGACCCAGTACTTC
CASSLTGSSGGETQYF
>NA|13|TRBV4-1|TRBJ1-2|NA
TGCGCCAGCAGCGGCCGACGGGACATCGGCTACACCTTC
CASSGRRDIGYTF
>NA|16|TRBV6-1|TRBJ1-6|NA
TGTGCCAGCAGTGAAGAGTGGTTAGGGGTGGGGTCACCCCTCCACTTT
CASSEEWLGVGSPLHF
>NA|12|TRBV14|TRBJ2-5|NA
TGTGCCAGCAGCCAGACTATAGAGACCCAGTACTTC
CASSQTIETQYF
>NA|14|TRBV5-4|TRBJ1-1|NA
TGTGCCAGCAGCTTGCGCCTTAACGCCTATGAAGCTTTCTTT
CASSLRLNAYEAFF
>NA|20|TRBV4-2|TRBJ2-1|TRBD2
TGTGCCAGCAGCCGAGTAGGGACTAGCGGGGGCTCGACGTATGTCAATGAGCAGTTCTTC
CASSRVGTSGGSTYVNEQFF
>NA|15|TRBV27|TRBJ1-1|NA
TGTGCCAGCAGTTCGATGGGGGCTGGAAGTACTGAAGCTTTCTTT
CASSSMGAGSTEAFF
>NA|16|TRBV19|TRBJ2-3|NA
TGTGCCAGTAGTGTGGGTAGGAGAACTAGCACAGATACGCAGTATTTT
CASSVGRRTSTDTQYF
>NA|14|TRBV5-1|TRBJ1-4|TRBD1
TGCGCCAGCAGCACGGGACAGGGGAATGAAAAACTGTTTTTT
CASSTGQGNEKLFF
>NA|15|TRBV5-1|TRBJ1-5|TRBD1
TGCGCCAGCAGCTTGGGGGTACAGGGGGCTATGCCCCAGCATTTT
CASSLGVQGAMPQHF
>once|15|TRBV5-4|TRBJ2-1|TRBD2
TGTGCCAGCAGCCCGGGAGGCTACACCTACAATGAGCAGTTCTTC
CASSPGGYTYNEQFF
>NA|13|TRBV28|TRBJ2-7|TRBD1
TGTGCCAGCAGGGGGGGACAGGGCGGCGAGCAGTACTTC
CASRGGQGGEQYF
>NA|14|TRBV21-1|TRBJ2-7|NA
TGTGCCAGCAGCAATAGGAGGGGGCCCGACGAGCAGTACTTC
CASSNRRGPDEQYF
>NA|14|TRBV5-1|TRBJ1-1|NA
TGCGCCAGCAAAGACGGGAAGATGAACACTGAAGCTTTCTTT
CASKDGKMNTEAFF
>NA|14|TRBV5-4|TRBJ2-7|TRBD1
TGTGCCAGCAGCGCCGGGACAGGCAAGTACGAGCAGTACTTC
CASSAGTGKYEQYF
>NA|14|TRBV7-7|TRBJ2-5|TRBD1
TGTGCTAGCAGCCGGGGGACAGGGGATGAGACCCAGTACTTC
CASSRGTGDETQYF
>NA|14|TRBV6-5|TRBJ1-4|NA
TGTGCCAGCAGCCTCGGTCGGACTAATGAAAAACTGTTTTTT
CASSLGRTNEKLFF
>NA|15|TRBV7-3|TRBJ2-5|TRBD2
TGTGCCAGCAGCCAATTAGCGGGGGCGAAAGAGACCCAGTACTTC
CASSQLAGAKETQYF
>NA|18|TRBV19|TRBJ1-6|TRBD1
TGTGCCAGTAACTCCTTGGCACTGGGGACAGACAATAATTCACCCCTCCACTTT
CASNSLALGTDNNSPLHF
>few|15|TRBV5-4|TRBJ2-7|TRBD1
TGTGCCAGCAGCGGAGGACAGGGGGCCACCTACGAGCAGTACTTC
CASSGGQGATYEQYF
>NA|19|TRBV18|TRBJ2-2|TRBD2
TGTGCCAGCTCACCACCTTGGTCTCTAGCGGGCACATTTACCGGGGAGCTGTTTTTT
CASSPPWSLAGTFTGELFF
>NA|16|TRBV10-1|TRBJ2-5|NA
TGCGCCAGCAGTGTTGGGGGCCCCTGGGGGCAAGAGACCCAGTACTTC
CASSVGGPWGQETQYF
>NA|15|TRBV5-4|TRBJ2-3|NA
TGTGCCAGCAGCTTGGCCGGGGTAAGGGCAGATACGCAGTATTTT
CASSLAGVRADTQYF
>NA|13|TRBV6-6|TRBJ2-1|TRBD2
TGTGCCAGCAGTTTGACTAGCTTCTATGAGCAGTTCTTC
CASSLTSFYEQFF
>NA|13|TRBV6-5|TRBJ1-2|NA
TGTGCCAGCAGCTATAAAGGGGGTGGTGGCTACACCTTC
CASSYKGGGGYTF
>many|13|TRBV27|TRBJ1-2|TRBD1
TGTGCCAGCAGGGACAGGCAACCCTATGGCTACACCTTC
CASRDRQPYGYTF
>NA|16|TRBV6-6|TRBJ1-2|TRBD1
TGTGCCAGCAGCCCCCGGACAGGGAGGGATGACTATGGCTACACCTTC
CASSPRTGRDDYGYTF
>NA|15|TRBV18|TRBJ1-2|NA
TGTGCCAGCTCACCACCTCTAACAGACCTCTATGGCTACACCTTC
CASSPPLTDLYGYTF
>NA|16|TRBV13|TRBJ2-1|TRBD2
TGTGCCAGCAGCCAACAACTAGCGGGAGCTCACAATGAGCAGTTCTTC
CASSQQLAGAHNEQFF
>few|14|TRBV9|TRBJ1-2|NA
TGTGCCAGCAGCGTTACCGGGACATCTTATGGCTACACCTTC
CASSVTGTSYGYTF
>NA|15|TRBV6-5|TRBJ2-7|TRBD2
TGTGCCAGCAGTTACTTCGGGGGGATGGCCTACGAGCAGTACTTC
CASSYFGGMAYEQYF
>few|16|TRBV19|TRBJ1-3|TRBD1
TGTGCCAGTAGTATCGGGACAGGGTCCTCTGGAAACACCATATATTTT
CASSIGTGSSGNTIYF